This T cell receptor beta chain was observed in a study of regulatory T cells in long-lasting Graves disease. Libraries of TCR beta came from iRepertoire HTBI primers plus Arm-PCR of CDR3 regions. TCRdb re-analysed the multiplex PCR reads in MiXCR, keeping a single row per CDR3 protein. This repertoire shows approximately 400,000 distinct CDR3 sequences, roughly 10% found once; its top ten account for over 15%. Germline CDR1 reads GTSNPN; CDR2 reads SVGIG (reference sequence). CDR3 length equals 12 residues. After removal of 1 base from V and 3 bases from J, the junction contained 0 bases not matched to a gene. This clonotype was counted at least ten times. Regarding time point: newly diagnosed GD, antithyroid drugs for less than 3 months. PBMC-derived RNA was used for the TCR library. The same data also contributed to another study, on T cells in Graves' hyperthyroidism and ophthalmopathy. That report adds: Each diagnosis was grounded in clinical symptoms, serum thyroxine and TRAb, thyroid ultrasound, and orbital computed tomography.

This sequence originates from a woman aged 18 to 35 with Graves disease. Material: peripheral blood mononuclear cells (PBMCs), obtained at new diagnosis, from a patient treated with antithyroid drugs. The J gene is TRBJ2-7, the V gene TRBV30; TRBD1 matches 7 bases. CDR3 loop: CAWSGDSYEQYF. Here the CDR3 DNA reads TGTGCCTGGAGTGGGGACAGCTACGAGCAGTACTTC.